These 2 T cell receptor beta chains were all obtained from the same sample, sequenced in a study of CD8+ T cells in alopecia areata. The treatment: oral pan-JAK inhibitor, 5-10 mg twice daily. The authors extracted RNA and reverse transcribed it into cDNA as the sequencing template. Using immunoSEQ multiplex PCR, the repertoire was profiled, and TCRdb retains in-frame clones only, with some absent. The sample carries 120,000 or so clones, around 60% recorded once. The sample in question was CD4+ T cells sorted from blood, obtained at week 4, from a patient treated with tofacitinib. Source of these receptors: a human donor with alopecia areata.

The CDR3, as DNA: TGCAGCGTTGGACTATTATATGAGCAGTTCTTC. Amino acids: CSVGLLYEQFF. This chain connects TRBV29-1 to TRBJ2-1; possibly TRBD2 for D (5 bases). The CDR3 contains 11 residues. Germline values: CDR1 SQVTM, CDR2 ANQGSEA. Trimming left V 4 bases short and J 8 bases short, with 9 bases between.

The CDR3 reads CASSQDQIVGTDTQYF. CDR3 DNA: TGTGCCAGCAGCCAAGATCAAATAGTGGGCACAGATACGCAGTATTTT. V usage is TRBV4-2 and J usage is TRBJ2-3; D call uncertain. V was clipped by 0 bases and J by 1 base, with 11 bases between them. The CDR3 contains 16 residues. The V gene's germline CDR1 is LGHNA and CDR2 YNFKEQ.